These 21 T cell receptor beta chains were sequenced from one sample in a study of CD8+ T cells in alopecia areata. Reverse transcription of extracted RNA yielded cDNA, which provided the sequencing template. The method was immunoSEQ multiplex PCR; TCRdb's version includes in-frame clones alone and lacks a portion of them. This sample has 200,000 or so clones, with around three fifths found just once. The specimen sequenced was CD8+ T cells sorted from blood. The source of these receptors is a human donor in good health.

This clone was seen ten or more times. In nucleotides, the CDR3 is TGCGCCAGCAGTGAGTCGACTAGCGGGGGCAATGAGCAGTTCTTC. Protein product: CASSESTSGGNEQFF. This chain connects TRBV10-1 to TRBJ2-1; 12 nucleotides agree with TRBD2. Trimming cost V 0 bases and J 6 bases; bases outside gene matches: 0. Germline CDR1 reads WNHNN; CDR2 reads SYGVQD (reference sequence). This CDR3 has 15 amino acids.

The J gene is TRBJ2-5, the V gene TRBV6-5, with 9 bases identical to TRBD2. Germline values: CDR1 MNHEY, CDR2 SVGAGI. This CDR3 comprises 15 residues. The ends lost 2 bases at V and 3 bases at J; junction bases unmatched: 4. CDR3 bases: TGTGCCAGCAGTTACGGCATAGCGGGGGAAGAGACCCAGTACTTC. It codes for CASSYGIAGEETQYF.

The chain links TRBV2 to TRBJ1-5; possible D gene TRBD1, 6 bases. The CDR3 is 14 residues long. Trimming pared 7 bases from V and 0 bases from J, leaving 10 bases between. The germline V gene encodes CDR1 SNHLY and CDR2 FYNNEI. CDR3 sequence: CASKGGYSNQPQHF. For the CDR3, the DNA is TGTGCCAGCAAGGGGGGATATAGCAATCAGCCCCAGCATTTT.

The chain employs TRBV11-2 and TRBJ2-7, with 9 bases matching TRBD1. V lost 4 bases, J lost 3 bases, and 10 bases stayed unmatched. The CDR3 is made up of 16 amino acids. The germline CDR1 and CDR2 sequences are SGHAT and FQNNGV. CDR3 region: CASSSGGWTGVYEQYF. The CDR3 nucleotides read TGTGCCAGCAGCTCCGGCGGGTGGACAGGGGTCTACGAGCAGTACTTC. Full variable domain (missing parts from reference TRBV11-2 and TRBJ2-7): EAGVAQSPRYKIIEKRQSVAFWCNPISGHATLYWYQQILGQGPKLLIQFQNNGVVDDSQLPKDRFSAERLKGVDSTLKIQPAKLEDSAVYLCASSSGGWTGVYEQYFGPGTRLTVT.

The J gene is TRBJ2-7, the V gene TRBV2; D gene uncertain. V lost 10 bases and J 5 bases, leaving 9 bases between the germline ends. Germline values: CDR1 SNHLY, CDR2 FYNNEI. The CDR3 spans 10 residues. CDR3 nucleotides: TGTGCCATCAGGAGCGACGAGCAGTACTTC. Amino acids: CAIRSDEQYF.

In its sample, this clone was seen a few times. The same CDR3 is also encoded by other DNA sequences in this sample. CDR3 DNA: TGTGCCAGCAGTTCGGCGGGAGGGGGCACTGAAGCTTTCTTT. Its translation: CASSSAGGGTEAFF. This chain links TRBV5-4 with TRBJ1-1, with a weak D call TRBD1 (6 bases). The CDR3 extends over 14 amino acids. Germline lookup yields CDR1 SGHNT and CDR2 YYREEE (reference sequence). Between the trimmed V and J ends, which lost 5 bases and 4 bases, there was a span of 15 bases.

This clone was seen only a few times. This chain links TRBV19 with TRBJ2-1, with D tentatively TRBD1 or TRBD2 (5 bases each). There are 13 residues in the CDR3. The V and J ends lost 5 bases and 2 bases respectively, with 7 bases between them. CDR1 is LNHDA and CDR2 is SQIVND in the germline V gene (reference sequence). The CDR3 is CASSRGAYNEQFF. In nucleotides, the CDR3 is TGTGCCAGTAGTCGGGGCGCCTACAATGAGCAGTTCTTC. The variable domain in full, completed from reference TRBV19 and TRBJ2-1, reads DGGITQSPKYLFRKEGQNVTLSCEQNLNHDAMYWYRQDPGQGLRLIYYSQIVNDFQKGDIAEGYSVSREKKESFPLTVTSAQKNPTAFYLCASSRGAYNEQFFGPGTRLTVL.

This chain connects TRBV7-9 to TRBJ2-1, with D possibly TRBD2 on 6 matching bases. The CDR3 has 16 residues. With 4 bases removed from V and 4 bases from J, the gap between germline ends came to 17 bases. CDR1 is SEHNR and CDR2 is FQNEAQ in the germline V gene (reference sequence). The CDR3 loop is CASSWRAGLAYNEQFF. DNA for the CDR3: TGTGCCAGCAGCTGGCGCGCGGGGCTAGCTTACAATGAGCAGTTCTTC. The full variable domain, completed using reference TRBV7-9 and TRBJ2-1, is DTGVSQNPRHKITKRGQNVTFRCDPISEHNRLYWYRQTLGQGPEFLTYFQNEAQLEKSRLLSDRFSAERPKGSFSTLEIQRTEQGDSAMYLCASSWRAGLAYNEQFFGPGTRLTVL.

The chain combines TRBV10-3 with TRBJ1-2; 7 positions agree with TRBD1. The CDR3 runs 13 residues. With 8 bases clipped from V and 6 bases from J, the junction kept 9 bases outside the gene matches. The germline gives CDR1 ENHRY, CDR2 SYGVKD. CDR3 amino acids: CAILGQAPDGYTF. In DNA form, the CDR3 reads TGTGCCATCCTAGGACAGGCCCCTGATGGCTACACCTTC.

This clone appeared once. This chain joins TRBV20-1 and TRBJ2-7, with D perhaps being TRBD1 or TRBD2 (5 bases each). Germline V gene data show CDR1 as DFQATT and CDR2 as SNEGSKA (reference sequence). V was clipped by 6 bases and J by 6 bases, with 12 bases between them. CDR3 length: 11 amino acids. The CDR3, as DNA: TGCAGTGCCCCCTGGGGGTCCGAGCAGTACTTC. Translated, it gives CSAPWGSEQYF.

This rearrangement joins TRBV4-1 to TRBJ1-5; tentative D call: TRBD1 (6 bases). CDR3 length: 14 amino acids. From germline, CDR1 is MGHRA and CDR2 YSYEKL. Trimming cost V 1 base and J 5 bases, with 9 bases left between them. CDR3 sequence (DNA): TGCGCCAGCAGCCAAGCCGGGGGGCATCAGCCCCAGCATTTT. It codes for CASSQAGGHQPQHF.

The J gene is TRBJ1-1, the V gene TRBV2, with D maybe TRBD1 (5 bases). Trimming shortened V by 3 bases and J by 5 bases, and 13 bases separated the two germline ends. The CDR3 totals 14 residues. Germline V gene data show CDR1 as SNHLY and CDR2 as FYNNEI. CDR3 region: CASSDRREGTEAFF. The CDR3 DNA reads as TGTGCCAGCAGTGACCGTAGGGAGGGGACTGAAGCTTTCTTT.

The rearrangement links TRBV28 to TRBJ1-5, with no clear D. Germline V CDR1 and CDR2: MDHEN, SYDVKM. CDR3 length equals 15 residues. CDR3: CGSEAEQDSNQPQHF. CDR3 DNA sequence: TGTGGGAGTGAGGCCGAACAAGATAGCAATCAGCCCCAGCATTTT.

CDR3 sequence: CASTFRDSTDTQYF. CDR3 in DNA: TGTGCCAGCACCTTCCGGGACAGTACAGATACGCAGTATTTT. The gene calls are TRBV9 and TRBJ2-3; TRBD1 matches 7 bases. This CDR3 is 14 amino acids long. The V and J ends lost 6 bases and 3 bases, in that order; junction bases with no gene match: 7. Germline assignment: CDR1 SGDLS and CDR2 YYNGEE.

J is TRBJ2-7 and V is TRBV6-1, with 7 bases aligning to TRBD2. Per germline, CDR1 MNHNS and CDR2 SASEGT. With V trimmed by 6 bases and J by 3 bases, 5 bases remained unmatched. CDR3 length: 13 amino acids. This CDR3 is CASSLGGDYEQYF. CDR3 sequence (DNA): TGTGCCAGCAGCTTGGGAGGGGACTACGAGCAGTACTTC.

This clone was observed a few times. This chain joins TRBV5-6 and TRBJ1-1; 7 bases align to TRBD1. The length of the CDR3 is 14 residues. CDR1 is SGHDT and CDR2 is YYEEEE in the germline V gene. The V segment lost 4 bases and the J segment 0 bases; nucleotides outside the gene matches: 3. This chain's CDR3 is CASSPTGMNTEAFF. CDR3 DNA sequence: TGTGCCAGCAGCCCGACAGGGATGAACACTGAAGCTTTCTTT.

This clone was observed a few times. The V call is TRBV5-5, the J call TRBJ1-5; D possibly corresponds to TRBD1 (6 bases). Between the trimmed V and J ends, which lost 2 bases and 5 bases, there was a span of 11 bases. CDR1 and CDR2 (germline): SGHKS, YYEKEE (reference sequence). The CDR3 loop spans 14 amino acids. The CDR3, as DNA: TGTGCCAGCAGCTTATGGGCAGGGGATCAGCCCCAGCATTTT. It codes for CASSLWAGDQPQHF.

This rearrangement joins TRBV29-1 to TRBJ2-1; TRBD1 is a possible D gene (5 bases). V was cut by 5 bases and J by 5 bases, with 13 bases left in between. Looked up from germline, CDR1 is SQVTM and CDR2 is ANQGSEA. This CDR3 is built from 13 residues. CDR3 amino acids: CSVFPGQHNEQFF. CDR3 nucleotides: TGCAGCGTTTTCCCAGGGCAGCACAATGAGCAGTTCTTC.

This clone was observed a handful of times. For the CDR3, the DNA is TGTGCCAGCAGCTGGCGCCAGGGCTGGGGCACTGAAGCTTTCTTT. Translated, it gives CASSWRQGWGTEAFF. This chain uses TRBV7-9 with TRBJ1-1; tentative D call: TRBD1 (5 bases). Germline CDR1 reads SEHNR; CDR2 reads FQNEAQ (reference sequence). V was pared by 4 bases and J by 4 bases, with 16 bases between. This CDR3 region has 15 residues.

This chain links TRBV9 with TRBJ2-3; unclear D gene. Deletions cut 0 bases from V and 2 bases from J, with 10 bases between. This CDR3 is 15 amino acids long. Germline CDR1 is SGDLS and CDR2 is YYNGEE. The CDR3 sequence: CASSVVGRSTDTQYF. The CDR3, as DNA: TGTGCCAGCAGCGTAGTCGGCAGGTCCACAGATACGCAGTATTTT.

The chain combines TRBV23-1 with TRBJ1-2; D is undetermined. TRBV23-1 is designated an ORF whose function remains uncertain. V was pared by 2 bases and J by 2 bases, with 9 bases between. The CDR3 contains 14 residues. In nucleotides, the CDR3 is TGCGCCAGCAGTCAAATGGGTTGGAACTATGGCTACACCTTC. This encodes CASSQMGWNYGYTF.